This T cell receptor (beta chain) appears in the sequencing data of a study of read filtering for tumor transcriptome and immune sequencing. Study details: About 8 patients were R-ISS I, roughly 15 were R-ISS II, about seven were R-ISS III. Per sample, TCR-region reads ranged about 3.5 to 11 million by IR-seq, about 80 to 1,400 by RNA-seq. Regarding the study as a whole: Approximately 79% of IR-seq clonotypes had a single read, yet these held around 3.3% of reads.

From roughly 390 ng of RNA, a library with molecular barcoded alpha/delta and beta/gamma adaptors was made. MiXCR was run by TCRdb on the reads, yielding one entry per CDR3 protein. The profile shows tens of thousands of distinct CDR3 sequences, about an eighth of them singletons. This clonotype came up a few times. Its specificity is unknown. There are 15 residues in the CDR3. V was clipped by 5 bases and J by 7 bases; unmatched bases: 11. CDR1 and CDR2 from the germline V gene are MNHNY and SVGAGI (reference sequence). Bone marrow was sampled from every patient at the time of active disease. The sequence was obtained from a donor aged 40 or over with multiple myeloma. Source material: a population of CD138-negative cells sorted from bone marrow. The chain combines TRBV6-6 with TRBJ2-7, with 10 bases lining up with TRBD1. CDR3 amino acids: CASSNSGTGVGEQYF. CDR3 nucleotide sequence: TGTGCCAGCAGTAATTCCGGGACAGGGGTGGGGGAGCAGTACTTC.